This T cell receptor (beta chain) stems from a study of T cell responses to AZD1222 COVID-19 vaccine. Overall study results and limits: Among the donors, most were white British and more were female, and clonal diversity was possibly underestimated.

In regard to this clone: Its antigen is currently unknown.

Assay: immunoSEQ multiplex PCR; the TCRdb copy retains only in-frame clones and omits some. Of over 60,000 clones in the sample, about nine tenths were seen once. Germline CDR1 LNHDA, CDR2 SQIVND (reference sequence). There are 16 residues in the CDR3. V shed 5 bases, J shed 6 bases, and the junction held 11 bases outside the gene matches. This receptor was identified in an adult in good health. The chain joins TRBV19 to TRBJ2-2, with 8 bases lining up with TRBD2. The material was peripheral blood, obtained on day 0 of AZD1222 vaccination. The CDR3 DNA reads TGTGCCAGTAGTCCCTTCGGGGGGGATAGGGCCGGGGAGCTGTTTTTT. This encodes CASSPFGGDRAGELFF. The entire variable domain, with the rest obtained from reference TRBV19 and TRBJ2-2, is as follows: DGGITQSPKYLFRKEGQNVTLSCEQNLNHDAMYWYRQDPGQGLRLIYYSQIVNDFQKGDIAEGYSVSREKKESFPLTVTSAQKNPTAFYLCASSPFGGDRAGELFFGEGSRLTVL.